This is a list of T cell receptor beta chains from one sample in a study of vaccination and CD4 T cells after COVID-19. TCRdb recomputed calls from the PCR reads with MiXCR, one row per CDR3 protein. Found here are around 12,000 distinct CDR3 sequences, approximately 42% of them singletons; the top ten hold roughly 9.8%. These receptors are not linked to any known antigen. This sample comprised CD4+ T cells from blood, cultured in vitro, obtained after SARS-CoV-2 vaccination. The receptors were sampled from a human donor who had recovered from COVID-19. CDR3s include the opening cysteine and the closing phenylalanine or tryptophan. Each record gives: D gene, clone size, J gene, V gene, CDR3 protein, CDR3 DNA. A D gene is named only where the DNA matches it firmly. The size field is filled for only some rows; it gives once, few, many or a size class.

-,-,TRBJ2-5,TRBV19,CASSIAQQETQYF,TGTGCCAGTAGTATCGCACAGCAAGAGACCCAGTACTTC
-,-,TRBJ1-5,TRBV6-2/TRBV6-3,CASSYSIQGAQPQHF,TGTGCCAGCAGTTACTCGATACAGGGCGCTCAGCCCCAGCATTTT
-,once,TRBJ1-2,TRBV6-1,CASRDGANYGYTF,TGTGCCAGCAGGGACGGCGCCAACTATGGCTACACCTTC
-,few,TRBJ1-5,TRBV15,CATSRVRSSNQPQHF,TGTGCCACCAGCAGAGTGAGAAGTAGCAATCAGCCCCAGCATTTT
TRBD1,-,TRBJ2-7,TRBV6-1,CASTFVTTGGDDEQYF,TGTGCCAGCACCTTCGTCACGACAGGGGGTGACGACGAGCAGTACTTC
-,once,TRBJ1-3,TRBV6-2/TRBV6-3,CASSYGRRNSGNTIYF,TGTGCCAGCAGTTACGGACGGAGAAACTCTGGAAACACCATATATTTT
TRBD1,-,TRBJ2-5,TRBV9,CASSRTGFRETQYF,TGTGCCAGCAGCAGGACAGGATTTCGAGAGACCCAGTACTTC
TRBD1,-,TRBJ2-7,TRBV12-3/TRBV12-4,CASGRTGTIEQYF,TGTGCCAGTGGGAGGACAGGGACCATCGAGCAGTACTTC
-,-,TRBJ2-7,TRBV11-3,CASSLSGQRPYYEQYF,TGTGCCAGCAGCTTATCTGGGCAGCGTCCTTACTACGAGCAGTACTTC
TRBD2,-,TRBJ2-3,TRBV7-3,CASSRGTSGRGTDTQYF,TGTGCCAGCAGCCGAGGGACTAGCGGGAGAGGGACAGATACGCAGTATTTT
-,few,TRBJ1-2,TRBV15,CATSRDLTTENYGYTF,TGTGCCACCAGCAGAGATTTAACGACAGAGAACTATGGCTACACCTTC
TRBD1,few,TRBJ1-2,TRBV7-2,CASSLQTGQGYGYTF,TGTGCCAGCAGCTTACAGACGGGACAGGGGTATGGCTACACCTTC
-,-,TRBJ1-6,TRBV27,CASSLFAGNPRYNSPLHF,TGTGCCAGCAGTTTATTCGCAGGGAACCCCCGCTATAATTCACCCCTCCACTTT
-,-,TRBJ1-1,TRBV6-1,CASSEARNTEAFF,TGTGCCAGCAGTGAAGCCCGGAACACTGAAGCTTTCTTT
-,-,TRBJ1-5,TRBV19,CASKVSLVGNQPQHF,TGTGCCAGTAAAGTCTCTTTGGTGGGAAATCAGCCCCAGCATTTT
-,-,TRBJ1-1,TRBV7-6,CASSRRPGMNTEAFF,TGTGCCAGCAGCCGCCGCCCGGGAATGAACACTGAAGCTTTCTTT
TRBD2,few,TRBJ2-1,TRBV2,CASSEVAGVNYEQFF,TGTGCCAGCAGTGAAGTAGCGGGAGTTAACTATGAGCAGTTCTTC
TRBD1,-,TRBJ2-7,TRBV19,CASSLGTGLSGQYF,TGTGCCAGTAGTCTCGGGACAGGGTTAAGCGGGCAGTACTTC
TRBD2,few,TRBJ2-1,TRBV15,CATSGSREGSYNEQFF,TGTGCCACCAGCGGCTCTAGGGAGGGCTCCTACAATGAGCAGTTCTTC
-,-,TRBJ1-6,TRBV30,CAWMGGTRSPLHF,TGTGCCTGGATGGGGGGGACCCGTTCACCCCTCCACTTT
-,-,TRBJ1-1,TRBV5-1,CASSSDTLGTEAFF,TGCGCCAGCAGCTCCGACACACTGGGAACTGAAGCTTTCTTT
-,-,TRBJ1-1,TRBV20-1,CSARPRTETNTEAFF,TGCAGTGCTAGACCTAGGACAGAGACGAACACTGAAGCTTTCTTT
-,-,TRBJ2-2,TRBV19,CASSIDPRDPGELFF,TGTGCCAGTAGTATAGATCCCAGGGATCCCGGGGAGCTGTTTTTT
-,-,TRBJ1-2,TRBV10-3,CAISESGFGGNYGYTF,TGTGCCATCAGTGAGTCCGGCTTCGGGGGGAACTATGGCTACACCTTC
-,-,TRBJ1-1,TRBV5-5,CASSLQSGDTEAFF,TGTGCCAGCAGCTTGCAATCGGGAGACACTGAAGCTTTCTTT
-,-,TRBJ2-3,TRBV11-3,CASSLDTDTQYF,TGTGCCAGCAGCTTAGACACAGATACGCAGTATTTT
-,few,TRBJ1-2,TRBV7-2,CASGRGARGYGYTF,TGTGCCAGCGGGCGGGGGGCGAGGGGCTATGGCTACACCTTC
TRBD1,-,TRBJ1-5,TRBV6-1,CASSTDRDRPQHF,TGTGCCAGCAGTACTGACAGGGATCGGCCCCAGCATTTT
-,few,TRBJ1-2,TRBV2,CASIADPGRGSKGYTF,TGTGCCAGCATTGCAGACCCAGGGCGGGGATCGAAGGGCTACACCTTC
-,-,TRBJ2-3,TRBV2,CVSSDGLTSTDTQYF,TGTGTCAGCAGTGATGGTCTAACTAGCACAGATACGCAGTATTTT
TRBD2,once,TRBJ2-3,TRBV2,CASRERGSGLAGGLFVDTQYF,TGTGCCAGCAGGGAGAGAGGGTCGGGACTAGCGGGAGGGCTTTTTGTGGATACGCAGTATTTT
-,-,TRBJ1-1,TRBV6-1,CASSRNAEAFF,TGTGCCAGCAGCCGCAACGCTGAAGCTTTCTTT
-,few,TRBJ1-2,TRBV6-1,CASSEAWGSENYGYTF,TGTGCCAGCAGTGAAGCATGGGGCAGTGAGAACTATGGCTACACCTTC
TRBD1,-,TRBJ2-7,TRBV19,CASRWGQGPYEQYF,TGTGCCAGTAGATGGGGACAGGGCCCCTACGAGCAGTACTTC
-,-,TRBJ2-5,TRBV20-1,CSARRSLQETQYF,TGCAGTGCTAGAAGGTCCCTCCAAGAGACCCAGTACTTC
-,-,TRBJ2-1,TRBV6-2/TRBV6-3,CASSLTRGGGSYNEQFF,TGTGCCAGCAGTCTGACCAGGGGGGGGGGCTCCTACAATGAGCAGTTCTTC
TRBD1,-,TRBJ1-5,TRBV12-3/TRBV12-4,CASRRTGTAGNQPQHF,TGTGCCAGCAGAAGAACCGGGACAGCAGGCAATCAGCCCCAGCATTTT
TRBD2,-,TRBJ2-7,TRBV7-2,CASSLKPGGLAGVSEQYF,TGTGCCAGCAGCTTAAAACCGGGTGGGCTAGCGGGAGTATCCGAGCAGTACTTC
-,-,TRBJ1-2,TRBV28,CASSFEGPNYGYTF,TGTGCCAGCAGTTTTGAGGGTCCGAACTATGGCTACACCTTC
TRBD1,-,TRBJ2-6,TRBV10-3,CATSDPGGAGANVLTF,TGTGCCACCAGTGATCCAGGGGGAGCTGGGGCCAACGTCCTGACTTTC
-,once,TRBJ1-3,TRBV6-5,CASSYSRGSGNTIYF,TGTGCCAGCAGTTACTCCAGAGGGTCTGGAAACACCATATATTTT
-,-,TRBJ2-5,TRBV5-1,CASSLRGETQYF,TGCGCCAGCAGCTTGAGAGGAGAGACCCAGTACTTC
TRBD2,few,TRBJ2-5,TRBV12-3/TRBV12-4,CASSRMGTKETQYF,TGTGCCAGCAGCCGCATGGGGACTAAAGAGACCCAGTACTTC
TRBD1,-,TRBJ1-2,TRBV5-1,CAGGGDRDGYTF,TGCGCCGGAGGCGGGGACAGGGATGGCTACACCTTC